This T cell receptor beta chain was profiled in a study of patients and donors after allogeneic stem cell transplantation. TCRdb re-called the RT-PCR reads with MiXCR, one entry per CDR3 protein. The sample lists about 230,000 distinct CDR3 sequences, approximately 14% occurring once. Trimming left V 8 bases short and J 5 bases short, with 11 bases between. The CDR3 sequence is 12 residues long. CDR1 and CDR2 from the germline V gene are SNHLY and FYNNEI. This clonotype originated in a human donor who was either an allogeneic HSCT recipient or a stem cell or donor lymphocyte infusion donor (not recorded which). It is not recorded whose cells these are; they may come from a transplant donor. The gene calls are TRBV2 and TRBJ2-3, with D maybe TRBD2 (6 bases). Sequenced input: blood, either unsorted or a sorted T cell fraction (not recorded which). CDR3 nucleotide sequence: TGTGCCAGCTTTGAGGAGGGAGATACGCAGTATTTT. Residues: CASFEEGDTQYF. Variable domain in full (rest from reference TRBV2 and TRBJ2-3): EPEVTQTPSHQVTQMGQEVILRCVPISNHLYFYWYRQILGQKVEFLVSFYNNEISEKSEIFDDQFSVERPDGSNFTLKIRSTKLEDSAMYFCASFEEGDTQYFGPGTRLTVL.